This T cell receptor beta chain was obtained from a study of PD-L1 blockade in urothelial cancer. Looking at the study overall: Among blood samples, the median T cell count was some 140,000.

With respect to this clone: Its matching antigen is unknown.

Sample time point: pretreatment peripheral blood. Patients' cancers were locally advanced or metastatic urothelial carcinomas. Trimming left V 2 bases short and J 5 bases short, with 6 bases between. The CDR3 consists of 11 residues. CDR1 is DFQATT and CDR2 is SNEGSKA in the germline V gene (reference sequence). Study conclusions and caveats: A pretreatment blood TCR clonality that fell below the median predicted better progression-free and overall survival.

Into every PCR, synthetic TCR analog templates were spiked. Generated by immunoSEQ multiplex PCR, the TCRdb table keeps only in-frame clones and is missing some. Of some 89,000 clones listed, about 84% are singletons. The chain uses TRBV20-1 and TRBJ1-2; D is unclear. The sample here was PBMCs, taken around atezolizumab (anti-PD-L1) treatment. This receptor was identified in a man between 60 and 75 years old with urothelial cancer. CDR3 amino acids: CSARSSYGYTF. For the CDR3, the DNA is TGCAGTGCTAGATCCAGTTATGGCTACACCTTC.